The 6 T cell receptor beta chains below were found in one sample sequenced in a study of T cells in localized non-small cell lung cancer. Measured with immunoSEQ multiplex PCR; TCRdb has only the in-frame clones, and not every one. The sample holds about 19,000 clones, approximately 90% seen once. This specimen consisted of peripheral blood, obtained before any cancer treatment. The source is a woman between 40 and 69 years old with stage I lung adenocarcinoma.

V gene TRBV5-1 combines with J gene TRBJ1-4; D uncertain. This CDR3 contains 15 residues. Looked up from germline, CDR1 is SGHRS and CDR2 is YFSETQ. With 0 bases removed from V and 4 bases from J, the gap between germline ends came to 10 bases. The CDR3 DNA reads TGCGCCAGCAGCTTGGCCGGCATTAGTAATGAAAAACTGTTTTTT. This encodes CASSLAGISNEKLFF.

The V call is TRBV5-1, the J call TRBJ2-3, with a weak D call TRBD1 (5 bases). V gave up 4 bases and J gave up 4 bases, with 19 bases separating them. From germline, CDR1 is SGHRS and CDR2 YFSETQ. The CDR3 contains 16 residues. The CDR3 nucleotides read TGCGCCAGCAGCCCCCCTGCCAGGGTGCTAGCAGATACGCAGTATTTT. This encodes CASSPPARVLADTQYF.

This chain joins TRBV5-1 and TRBJ2-1; tentatively, D is TRBD2 (6 bases). The CDR3 contains 16 residues. The germline V gene encodes CDR1 SGHRS and CDR2 YFSETQ. V gave up 7 bases and J gave up 2 bases, with 19 bases separating them. The CDR3 nucleotides are TGCGCCAGCGGGGGGAACGAGGGAGGTACCTACAATGAGCAGTTCTTC. Translating gives CASGGNEGGTYNEQFF.

The J gene is TRBJ1-2, the V gene TRBV7-8; no definite D call. Trimming pared 1 base from V and 5 bases from J, leaving 5 bases between. Looked up from germline, CDR1 is SGHVS and CDR2 is FQNEAQ. CDR3 length: 12 amino acids. CDR3 DNA: TGTGCCAGCAGCTTAGGGTTGTATGGCTACACCTTC. As protein: CASSLGLYGYTF. Filled out from reference TRBV7-8 and TRBJ1-2, the complete variable domain reads GAGVSQSPRYKVAKRGQDVALRCDPISGHVSLFWYQQALGQGPEFLTYFQNEAQLDKSGLPSDRFFAERPEGSVSTLKIQRTQQEDSAVYLCASSLGLYGYTFGSGTRLTVV.

J is TRBJ2-5 and V is TRBV11-2; 9 bases agree with TRBD2. Unmatched junction bases numbered 9, after V lost 5 bases and J lost 5 bases. The CDR3 length is 15 residues. Germline V gives CDR1 SGHAT, CDR2 FQNNGV. The CDR3 spells CASSTPGLASETQYF. DNA for the CDR3: TGTGCCAGCAGCACCCCGGGACTAGCATCCGAGACCCAGTACTTC.

The genes are TRBV19 and TRBJ2-2, with D perhaps matching TRBD1 (5 bases). Germline CDR1 is LNHDA and CDR2 is SQIVND (reference sequence). V lost 6 bases and J lost 6, with 14 bases in between. The CDR3 runs to 14 residues. CDR3 DNA sequence: TGTGCCAGTAGGGGTCCGGCAGGGTCCGGGGAGCTGTTTTTT. It encodes CASRGPAGSGELFF. The entire variable domain, with the rest obtained from reference TRBV19 and TRBJ2-2, is as follows: DGGITQSPKYLFRKEGQNVTLSCEQNLNHDAMYWYRQDPGQGLRLIYYSQIVNDFQKGDIAEGYSVSREKKESFPLTVTSAQKNPTAFYLCASRGPAGSGELFFGEGSRLTVL.